This TCR beta chain is from a study of blood T cell repertoires in COVID-19. Study as a whole: Material from acute and convalescent COVID-19 was sourced from the United States, Italy and Spain. PBMCs, B-cell-depleted T cells, or T cells provided the cDNA or gDNA that made up the material.

Trimming at V came to 1 base and at J to 2 bases, leaving 3 bases not matched to a gene. Germline CDR1 is SGHVS and CDR2 is FQNEAQ. The CDR3 has 15 residues. Original handling: Estimation of nucleated cell counts relied on the amplification of reference gene primers. Data came from immunoSEQ multiplex PCR; TCRdb stores just in-frame clones and leaves some out. V and J calls and clone size come straight from that table; D and trimming were deduced from the DNA. The sample contains approximately 300,000 clones, 88% of which appear only once. The sample consisted of peripheral blood. This TCR derives from a woman aged 50 to 65 with active or convalescent COVID-19. The chain carries TRBV7-8 and TRBJ2-7, with 9 bases aligning to TRBD2. The CDR3 is CASSLGAGGPYEQYF. The CDR3 DNA is TGTGCCAGCAGCTTAGGGGCGGGAGGGCCCTACGAGCAGTACTTC. The entire variable domain, with the rest obtained from reference TRBV7-8 and TRBJ2-7, is as follows: GAGVSQSPRYKVAKRGQDVALRCDPISGHVSLFWYQQALGQGPEFLTYFQNEAQLDKSGLPSDRFFAERPEGSVSTLKIQRTQQEDSAVYLCASSLGAGGPYEQYFGPGTRLTVT.